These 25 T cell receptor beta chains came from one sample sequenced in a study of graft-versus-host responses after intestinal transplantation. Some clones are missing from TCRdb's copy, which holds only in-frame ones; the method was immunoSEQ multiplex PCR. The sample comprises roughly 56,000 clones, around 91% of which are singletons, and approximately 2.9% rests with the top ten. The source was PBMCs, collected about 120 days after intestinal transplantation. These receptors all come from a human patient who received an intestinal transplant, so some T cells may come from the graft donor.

CDR3 loop: CASRRRPAQETQYF. CDR3 bases: TGTGCCAGCAGGCGGAGACCCGCCCAAGAGACCCAGTACTTC. This rearrangement joins TRBV2 to TRBJ2-5; the D is unclear. The CDR3 sequence is 14 residues long. Germline loops: CDR1 SNHLY, CDR2 FYNNEI. V shed 6 bases and J shed 1 base, with 12 bases lying between them.

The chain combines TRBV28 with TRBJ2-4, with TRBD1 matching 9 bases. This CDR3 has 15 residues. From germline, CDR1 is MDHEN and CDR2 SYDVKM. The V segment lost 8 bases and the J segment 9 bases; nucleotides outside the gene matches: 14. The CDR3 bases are TGTGCCAGCTCAATTTCCGGGACAGGGAGGAGCATTCAGTACTTC. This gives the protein CASSISGTGRSIQYF.

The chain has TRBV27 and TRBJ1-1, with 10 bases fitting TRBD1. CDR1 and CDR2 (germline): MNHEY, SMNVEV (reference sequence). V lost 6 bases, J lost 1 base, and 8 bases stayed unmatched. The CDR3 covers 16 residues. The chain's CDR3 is CASSVTGTGENTEAFF. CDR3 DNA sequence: TGTGCCAGCAGCGTTACCGGGACAGGGGAGAACACTGAAGCTTTCTTT.

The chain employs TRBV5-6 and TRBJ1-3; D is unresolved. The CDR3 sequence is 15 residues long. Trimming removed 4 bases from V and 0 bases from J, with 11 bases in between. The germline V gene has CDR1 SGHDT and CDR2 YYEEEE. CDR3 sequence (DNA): TGTGCCAGCAGCCCAACAGCGTTCTCTGGAAACACCATATATTTT. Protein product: CASSPTAFSGNTIYF.

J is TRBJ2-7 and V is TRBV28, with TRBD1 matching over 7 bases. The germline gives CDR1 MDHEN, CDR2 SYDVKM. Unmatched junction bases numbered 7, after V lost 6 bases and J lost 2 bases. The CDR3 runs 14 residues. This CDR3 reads CASSLRQGPYEQYF. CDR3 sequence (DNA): TGTGCCAGCAGCCTGAGACAGGGACCCTACGAGCAGTACTTC. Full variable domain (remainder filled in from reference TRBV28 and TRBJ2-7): DVKVTQSSRYLVKRTGEKVFLECVQDMDHENMFWYRQDPGLGLRLIYFSYDVKMKEKGDIPEGYSVSREKKERFSLILESASTNQTSMYLCASSLRQGPYEQYFGPGTRLTVT.

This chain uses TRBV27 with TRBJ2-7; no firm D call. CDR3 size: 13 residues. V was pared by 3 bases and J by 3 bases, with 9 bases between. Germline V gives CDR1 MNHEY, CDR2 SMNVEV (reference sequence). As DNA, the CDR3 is TGTGCCAGCAGTTTTGGGCTAGACTACGAGCAGTACTTC. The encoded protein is CASSFGLDYEQYF.

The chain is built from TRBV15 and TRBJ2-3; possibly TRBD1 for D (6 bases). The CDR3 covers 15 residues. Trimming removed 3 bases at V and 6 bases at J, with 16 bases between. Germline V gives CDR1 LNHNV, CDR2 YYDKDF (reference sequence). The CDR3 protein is CATSRRQDFSDTQYF. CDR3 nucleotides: TGTGCCACCAGCAGGAGACAGGATTTTTCTGATACGCAGTATTTT.

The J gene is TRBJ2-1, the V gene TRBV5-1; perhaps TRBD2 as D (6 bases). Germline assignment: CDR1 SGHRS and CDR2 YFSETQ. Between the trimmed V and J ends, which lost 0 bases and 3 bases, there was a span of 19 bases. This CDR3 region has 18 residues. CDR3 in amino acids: CASSLVAPTSSGYNEQFF. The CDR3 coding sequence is TGCGCCAGCAGCTTGGTCGCCCCAACTAGCAGCGGCTACAATGAGCAGTTCTTC.

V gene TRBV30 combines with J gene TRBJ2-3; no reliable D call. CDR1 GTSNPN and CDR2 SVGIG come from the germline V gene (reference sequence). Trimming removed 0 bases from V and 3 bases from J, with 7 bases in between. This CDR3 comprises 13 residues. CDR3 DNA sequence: TGTGCCTGGAGTGTCCCAGCGACAGATACGCAGTATTTT. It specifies CAWSVPATDTQYF.

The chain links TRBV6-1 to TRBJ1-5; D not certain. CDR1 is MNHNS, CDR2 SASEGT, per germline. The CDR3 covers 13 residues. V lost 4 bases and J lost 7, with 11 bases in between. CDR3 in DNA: TGTGCCAGCAGTGTCCTGAGCGAGCAGCCCCAGCATTTT. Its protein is CASSVLSEQPQHF.

CDR3 bases: TGTGCCAGCAGCTATACAGGGGGTGGAGAGACCCAGTACTTC. This gives the protein CASSYTGGGETQYF. The chain couples TRBV7-9 to TRBJ2-5; TRBD1 aligns across 8 bases. J lost 4 bases, V lost 4 bases, and 5 bases had no gene match. Germline V gene sequence: CDR1 SEHNR, CDR2 FQNEAQ (reference sequence). This CDR3 contains 14 residues.

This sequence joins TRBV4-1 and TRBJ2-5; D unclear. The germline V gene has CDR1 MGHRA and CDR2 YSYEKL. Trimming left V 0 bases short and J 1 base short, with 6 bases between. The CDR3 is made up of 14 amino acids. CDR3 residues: CASSQEQTQETQYF. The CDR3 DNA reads TGCGCCAGCAGCCAAGAGCAGACCCAAGAGACCCAGTACTTC.

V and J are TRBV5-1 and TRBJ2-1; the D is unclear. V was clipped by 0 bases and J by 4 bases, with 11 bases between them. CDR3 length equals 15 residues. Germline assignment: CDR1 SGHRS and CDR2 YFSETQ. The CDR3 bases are TGCGCCAGCAGCTTGGCCAATCCAGATTACAATGAGCAGTTCTTC. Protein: CASSLANPDYNEQFF.

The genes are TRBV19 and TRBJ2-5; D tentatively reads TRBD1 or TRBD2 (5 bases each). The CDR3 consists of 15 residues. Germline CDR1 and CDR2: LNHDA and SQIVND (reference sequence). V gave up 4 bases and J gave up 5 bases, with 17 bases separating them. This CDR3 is CASSRTRDPRETQYF. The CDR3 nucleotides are TGTGCCAGTAGTAGGACCCGGGACCCAAGGGAGACCCAGTACTTC.

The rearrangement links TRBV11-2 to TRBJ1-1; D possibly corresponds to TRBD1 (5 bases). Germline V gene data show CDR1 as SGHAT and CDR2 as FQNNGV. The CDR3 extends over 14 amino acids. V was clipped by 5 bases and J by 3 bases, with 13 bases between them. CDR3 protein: CASSRSGGDTEAFF. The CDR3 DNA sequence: TGTGCCAGCAGCCGCTCGGGGGGAGACACTGAAGCTTTCTTT. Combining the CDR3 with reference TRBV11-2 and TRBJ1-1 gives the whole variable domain EAGVAQSPRYKIIEKRQSVAFWCNPISGHATLYWYQQILGQGPKLLIQFQNNGVVDDSQLPKDRFSAERLKGVDSTLKIQPAKLEDSAVYLCASSRSGGDTEAFFGQGTRLTVV.

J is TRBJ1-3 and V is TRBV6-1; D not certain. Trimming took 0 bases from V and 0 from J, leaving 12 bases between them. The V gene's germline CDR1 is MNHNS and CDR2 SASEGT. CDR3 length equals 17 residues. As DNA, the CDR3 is TGTGCCAGCAGTGAAGCGGGGTCTCCACGCTCTGGAAACACCATATATTTT. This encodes CASSEAGSPRSGNTIYF.

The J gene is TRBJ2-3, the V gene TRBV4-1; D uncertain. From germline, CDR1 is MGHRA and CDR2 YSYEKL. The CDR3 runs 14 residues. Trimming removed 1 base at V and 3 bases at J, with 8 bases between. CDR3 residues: CASSQVLETDTQYF. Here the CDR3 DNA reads TGCGCCAGCAGCCAAGTCTTGGAGACAGATACGCAGTATTTT.

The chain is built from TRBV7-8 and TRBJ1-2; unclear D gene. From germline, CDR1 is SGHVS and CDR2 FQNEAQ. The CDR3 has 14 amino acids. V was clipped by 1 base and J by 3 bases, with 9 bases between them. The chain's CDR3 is CASSLEIRDYGYTF. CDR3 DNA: TGTGCCAGCAGCTTAGAGATTCGGGACTATGGCTACACCTTC. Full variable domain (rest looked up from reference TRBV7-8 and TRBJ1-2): GAGVSQSPRYKVAKRGQDVALRCDPISGHVSLFWYQQALGQGPEFLTYFQNEAQLDKSGLPSDRFFAERPEGSVSTLKIQRTQQEDSAVYLCASSLEIRDYGYTFGSGTRLTVV.

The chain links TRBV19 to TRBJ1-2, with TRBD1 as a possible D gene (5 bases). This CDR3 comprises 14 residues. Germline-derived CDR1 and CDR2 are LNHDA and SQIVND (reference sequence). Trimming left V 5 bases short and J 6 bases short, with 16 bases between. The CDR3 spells CASSPSGPGDGYTF. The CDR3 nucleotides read TGTGCCAGTAGTCCCTCGGGCCCGGGGGATGGCTACACCTTC.

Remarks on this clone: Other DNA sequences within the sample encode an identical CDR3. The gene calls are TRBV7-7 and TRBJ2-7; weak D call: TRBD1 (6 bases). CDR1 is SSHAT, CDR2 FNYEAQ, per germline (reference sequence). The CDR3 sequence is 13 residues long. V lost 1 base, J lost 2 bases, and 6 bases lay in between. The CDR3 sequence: CASSLGDTYEQYF. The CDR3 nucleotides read TGTGCCAGCAGCTTAGGGGACACCTACGAGCAGTACTTC. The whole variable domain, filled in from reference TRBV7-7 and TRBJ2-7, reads GAGVSQSPRYKVTKRGQDVTLRCDPISSHATLYWYQQALGQGPEFLTYFNYEAQPDKSGLPSDRFSAERPEGSISTLTIQRTEQRDSAMYRCASSLGDTYEQYFGPGTRLTVT.

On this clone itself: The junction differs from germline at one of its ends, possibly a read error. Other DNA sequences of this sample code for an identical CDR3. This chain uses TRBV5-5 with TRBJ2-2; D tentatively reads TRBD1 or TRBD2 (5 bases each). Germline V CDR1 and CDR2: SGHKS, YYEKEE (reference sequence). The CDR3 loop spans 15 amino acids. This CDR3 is CASSLGPGNTGELFF. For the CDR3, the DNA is TGTGCCAGCAGCTTGGGACCAGGGAACACCGGGGAGTTGTTTTTT.

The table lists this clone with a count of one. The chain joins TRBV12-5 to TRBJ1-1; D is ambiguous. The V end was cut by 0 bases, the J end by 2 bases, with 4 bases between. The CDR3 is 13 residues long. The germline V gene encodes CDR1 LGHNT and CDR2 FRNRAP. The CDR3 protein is CASGLVGNTEAFF. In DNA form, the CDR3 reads TGTGCTAGTGGTTTGGTAGGTAACACTGAAGCTTTCTTT.

The CDR3 sequence is CAISEAWDTSETQYF. CDR3 DNA sequence: TGTGCCATCAGTGAGGCCTGGGACACCTCAGAGACCCAGTACTTC. The chain uses TRBV10-3 and TRBJ2-5, with a possible D match to TRBD1 (6 bases). This CDR3 has 15 residues. Germline CDR1 is ENHRY and CDR2 is SYGVKD. Trimming removed 2 bases at V and 4 bases at J, with 14 bases between.

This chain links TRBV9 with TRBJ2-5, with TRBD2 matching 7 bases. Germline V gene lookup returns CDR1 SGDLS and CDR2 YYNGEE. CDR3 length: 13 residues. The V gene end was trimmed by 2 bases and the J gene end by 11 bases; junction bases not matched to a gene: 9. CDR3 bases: TGTGCCAGCAGCGTGCGGCAGGGAGGGGAGCAGTACTTC. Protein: CASSVRQGGEQYF.

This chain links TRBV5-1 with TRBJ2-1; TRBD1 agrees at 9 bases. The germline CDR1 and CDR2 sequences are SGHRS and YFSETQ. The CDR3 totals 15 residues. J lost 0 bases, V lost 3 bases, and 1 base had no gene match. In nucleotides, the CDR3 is TGCGCCAGCAGCTCGACAGGGGGCTCCTACAATGAGCAGTTCTTC. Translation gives CASSSTGGSYNEQFF.